The rows below give T cell receptor beta chains drawn from one sample of a study of response to subunit inactivated influenza vaccine. TCRdb analysed the RT-PCR reads with MiXCR anew, one entry per CDR3 protein. The top ten clones hold more than 9.5% of a sample with a few hundred thousand distinct CDR3 sequences, approximately 14% of them seen once. Source: PBMCs from blood, taken roughly 12 days after vaccination. Receptors originate from a man over 45 who received an inactivated influenza vaccine. The conserved cysteine and the conserved F or W are not part of the CDR3 here.

V gene	J gene	CDR3 protein
TRBV4-2	TRBJ2-7	ASSQDVTIQEQY
TRBV28	TRBJ2-5	AGRGQEETQY
TRBV6-5	TRBJ2-1	ASSGGEPYNEQF
TRBV27	TRBJ2-3	ASSLTLSSGSGGGTDTQY
TRBV28	TRBJ2-1	ASSPLISGGAGEQF
TRBV5-1	TRBJ2-3	ASSSNGQVLDTQY
TRBV3-1	TRBJ1-1	ASSQDRVNTEAF
TRBV30	TRBJ2-3	AWSEGQTGLHTQY
TRBV12-3/TRBV12-4	TRBJ2-7	ASSMGLAGVYEQY
TRBV5-6	TRBJ2-1	ASSGGLAINEQF
TRBV4-1	TRBJ2-1	ASSQDPPRRGAYNEQF
TRBV7-2	TRBJ2-4	ASSPQGSDIQY
TRBV15	TRBJ1-5	ATSNTGTPGWAQH
TRBV4-1	TRBJ2-1	ASSQETGGYNEQF
TRBV2	TRBJ2-1	ASSPRSGSYNEQF
TRBV10-3	TRBJ1-4	AIRSGTANEKLF